The rows below give T cell receptor beta chains drawn from one sample of a study of T-cell memory formation after mild COVID-19. TCRdb analysed the 5' RACE reads with MiXCR anew, one entry per CDR3 protein. Here the sample spans 470,000 or so distinct CDR3 sequences, 20% being singletons. The sample consisted of PBMCs or a T cell subset sorted from them (not recorded which). These receptors all stem from an adult woman who had mild COVID-19 (a few samples of this study predate the infection). Cell type and time point are not known. Both conserved end residues are trimmed from each CDR3.

v_gene	j_gene	CDR3aa
TRBV7-8	TRBJ1-1	ASSDHARSTSGRTEAF
TRBV7-2	TRBJ1-4	ASSWKGGALEKLF
TRBV9	TRBJ2-3	ASSAHTPGATDTQY
TRBV29-1	TRBJ1-1	SAGTSPTEAF
TRBV13	TRBJ2-1	ASSLRRLVDEQF
TRBV6-1	TRBJ1-1	ASNRAGPWNTEAF
TRBV6-5	TRBJ1-1	ASSYSSRQLSTEAF
TRBV7-8	TRBJ2-7	ASSLAEGQDGGEQY
TRBV15	TRBJ2-5	ATSSSRGPLQTQY
TRBV21-1	TRBJ2-5	ASTWEQETQY
TRBV4-2	TRBJ1-1	ASSQGGGLNTEAF
TRBV7-9	TRBJ2-1	ASSRNMGYEQF
TRBV4-1	TRBJ2-1	ASSHLGRDRVYDEQF
TRBV4-3	TRBJ2-7	ASSHLSGSYEQY
TRBV12-3/TRBV12-4	TRBJ1-4	ASSILPGQGPEKLF
TRBV24-1	TRBJ2-7	ATSDKTGGEFLLHEQY
TRBV7-3	TRBJ2-1	ASSPMGLAGATSSYNEQF
TRBV4-2	TRBJ1-1	ASSQGGTLEAF
TRBV12-3/TRBV12-4	TRBJ2-6	ASSFAGTVGANVLT
TRBV28	TRBJ2-7	ASSLSSRAYEQY
TRBV7-9	TRBJ2-1	ASSLWDFGGAGNEQF
TRBV20-1	TRBJ1-5	SARDNRGFNQPQH
TRBV20-1	TRBJ2-2	SARRRNPGELF
TRBV30	TRBJ2-1	AWSEGTSGYNEQF
TRBV7-3	TRBJ1-2	ASSPGTTLQGYT
TRBV9	TRBJ2-3	ASSVGTSVTDTQY
TRBV29-1	TRBJ1-4	SVAPGGEKLF
TRBV25-1	TRBJ2-7	ASSETGLGSYEQY
TRBV7-8	TRBJ1-1	ASSLAPGEDTEAF
TRBV4-1	TRBJ1-2	ASSQLSNYGYT
TRBV30	TRBJ1-5	AWSVQGNQPQH